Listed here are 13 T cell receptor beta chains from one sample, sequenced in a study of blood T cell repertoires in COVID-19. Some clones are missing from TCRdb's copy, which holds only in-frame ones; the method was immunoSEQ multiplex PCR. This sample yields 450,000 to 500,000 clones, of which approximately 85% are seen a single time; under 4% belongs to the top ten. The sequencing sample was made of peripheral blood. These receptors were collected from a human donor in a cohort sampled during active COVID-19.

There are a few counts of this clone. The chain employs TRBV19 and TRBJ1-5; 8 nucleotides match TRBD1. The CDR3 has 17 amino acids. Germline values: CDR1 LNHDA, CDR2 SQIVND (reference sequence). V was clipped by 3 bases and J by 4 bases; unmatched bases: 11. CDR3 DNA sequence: TGTGCCAGTAGTATTGGACAGGGTGGCATTATAAATCAGCCCCAGCATTTT. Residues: CASSIGQGGIINQPQHF.

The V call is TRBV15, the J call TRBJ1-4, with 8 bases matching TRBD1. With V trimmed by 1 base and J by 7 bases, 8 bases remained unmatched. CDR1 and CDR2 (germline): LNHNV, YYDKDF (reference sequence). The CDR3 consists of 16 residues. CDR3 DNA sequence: TGTGCCACCAGCAGAGGCACCCAGGGGGCGGCTGAAAAACTGTTTTTT. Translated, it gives CATSRGTQGAAEKLFF.

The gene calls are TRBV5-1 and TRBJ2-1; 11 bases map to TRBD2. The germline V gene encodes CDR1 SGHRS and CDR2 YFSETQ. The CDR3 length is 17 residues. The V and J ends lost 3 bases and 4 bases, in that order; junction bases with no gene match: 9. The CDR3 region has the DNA TGCGCCAGCAGCTCTGCCCAACTAGCGGGAGTGTACAATGAGCAGTTCTTC. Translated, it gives CASSSAQLAGVYNEQFF.

In DNA form, the CDR3 reads TGCGCCAGCAGCCAAGATCGGGGACTGTACGAGCAGTACTTC. Its translation: CASSQDRGLYEQYF. The genes are TRBV4-1 and TRBJ2-7, with a tentative D call TRBD2 (6 bases). V shed 0 bases and J shed 4 bases, with 10 bases lying between them. The CDR3 spans 14 residues. Germline lookup yields CDR1 MGHRA and CDR2 YSYEKL.

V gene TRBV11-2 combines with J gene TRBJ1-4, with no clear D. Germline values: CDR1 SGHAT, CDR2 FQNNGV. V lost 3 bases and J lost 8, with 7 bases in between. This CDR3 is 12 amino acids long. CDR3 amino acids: CASSFYSEKLFF. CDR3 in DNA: TGTGCCAGCAGCTTTTACAGCGAAAAACTGTTTTTT.

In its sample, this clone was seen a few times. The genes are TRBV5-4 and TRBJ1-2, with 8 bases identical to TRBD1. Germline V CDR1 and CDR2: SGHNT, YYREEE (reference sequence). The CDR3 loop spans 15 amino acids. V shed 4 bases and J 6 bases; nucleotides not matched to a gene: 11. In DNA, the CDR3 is TGTGCCAGCAGCATTCCAGCCGGGACAGGCGATGGCTACACCTTC. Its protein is CASSIPAGTGDGYTF. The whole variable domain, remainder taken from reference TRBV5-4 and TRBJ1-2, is ETGVTQSPTHLIKTRGQQVTLRCSSQSGHNTVSWYQQALGQGPQFIFQYYREEENGRGNFPPRFSGLQFPNYSSELNVNALELDDSALYLCASSIPAGTGDGYTFGSGTRLTVV.

CDR3 sequence reads: CASSQDKTSGTSGRANTGELFF. The CDR3 bases are TGTGCCAGCAGCCAAGATAAGACCTCCGGGACTAGCGGGAGGGCAAACACCGGGGAGCTGTTTTTT. The rearrangement joins TRBV4-2 to TRBJ2-2; 16 bases line up with TRBD2. Germline CDR1 is LGHNA and CDR2 is YNFKEQ. V was pared by 0 bases and J by 2 bases, with 12 bases of the junction left unmatched. The CDR3 is made up of 22 amino acids.

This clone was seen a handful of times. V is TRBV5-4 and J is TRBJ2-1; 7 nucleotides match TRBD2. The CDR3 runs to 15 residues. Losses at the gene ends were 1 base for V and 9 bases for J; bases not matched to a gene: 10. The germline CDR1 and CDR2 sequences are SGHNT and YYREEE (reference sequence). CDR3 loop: CASSLLGQGGGEQFF. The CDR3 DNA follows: TGTGCCAGCAGCTTGTTAGGGCAGGGCGGGGGTGAGCAGTTCTTC.

CDR3 bases: TGTGCCAGTAGTATGGATGGGGACAGATACTCTCCTTACTCCTCTGGAAACACCATATATTTT. Its translation: CASSMDGDRYSPYSSGNTIYF. This chain uses TRBV19 with TRBJ1-3; 7 nucleotides agree with TRBD1. After removal of 3 bases from V and 0 bases from J, the junction contained 20 bases not matched to a gene. Per germline, CDR1 LNHDA and CDR2 SQIVND (reference sequence). The CDR3 length is 21 residues.

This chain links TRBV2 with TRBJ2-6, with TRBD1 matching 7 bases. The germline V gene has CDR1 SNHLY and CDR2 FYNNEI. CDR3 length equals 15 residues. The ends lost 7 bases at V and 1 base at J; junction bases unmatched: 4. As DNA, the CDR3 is TGTGCCAGCACCTGGACAGGTTCTGGGGCCAACGTCCTGACTTTC. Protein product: CASTWTGSGANVLTF. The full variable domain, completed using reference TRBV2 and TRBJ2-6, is EPEVTQTPSHQVTQMGQEVILRCVPISNHLYFYWYRQILGQKVEFLVSFYNNEISEKSEIFDDQFSVERPDGSNFTLKIRSTKLEDSAMYFCASTWTGSGANVLTFGAGSRLTVL.

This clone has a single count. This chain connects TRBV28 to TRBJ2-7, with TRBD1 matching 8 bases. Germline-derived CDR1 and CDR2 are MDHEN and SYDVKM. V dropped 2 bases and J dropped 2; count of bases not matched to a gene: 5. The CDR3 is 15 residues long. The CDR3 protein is CASSLVGTGTYEQYF. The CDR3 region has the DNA TGTGCCAGCAGTTTAGTCGGGACAGGTACCTACGAGCAGTACTTC. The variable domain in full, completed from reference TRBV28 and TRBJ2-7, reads DVKVTQSSRYLVKRTGEKVFLECVQDMDHENMFWYRQDPGLGLRLIYFSYDVKMKEKGDIPEGYSVSREKKERFSLILESASTNQTSMYLCASSLVGTGTYEQYFGPGTRLTVT.

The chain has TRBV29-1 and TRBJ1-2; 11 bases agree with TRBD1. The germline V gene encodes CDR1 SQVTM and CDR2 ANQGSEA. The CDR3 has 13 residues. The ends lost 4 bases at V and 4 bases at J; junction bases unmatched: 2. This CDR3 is CSVGGTGGYGYTF. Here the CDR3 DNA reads TGCAGCGTTGGAGGGACAGGGGGCTATGGCTACACCTTC.

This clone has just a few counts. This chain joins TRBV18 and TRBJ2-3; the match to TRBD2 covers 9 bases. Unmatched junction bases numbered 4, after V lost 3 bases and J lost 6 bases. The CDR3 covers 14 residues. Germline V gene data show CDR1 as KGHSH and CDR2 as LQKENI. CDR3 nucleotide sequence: TGTGCCAGCTCACCTCTAGCGGGAACCGATACGCAGTATTTT. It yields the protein CASSPLAGTDTQYF.